One sample yielded the 7 T cell receptor beta chains listed below, sequenced in a study of CD8+ T cells in alopecia areata. Following extraction, RNA underwent reverse transcription to cDNA, which served as the sequencing template. Here immunoSEQ multiplex PCR was the method, and the copy in TCRdb shows in-frame clones only, minus some. The sample includes roughly 200,000 clones, approximately 53% of them seen just once. Material for sequencing was CD8+ T cells sorted from blood. All receptors derive from a human donor in good health.

The rearrangement links TRBV5-1 to TRBJ2-1; D not resolved. Germline loops: CDR1 SGHRS, CDR2 YFSETQ. Trimming removed 5 bases from V and 8 bases from J, with 11 bases in between. The CDR3 runs to 12 residues. The CDR3 protein is CASSHYGDEQFF. DNA of the CDR3: TGCGCCAGCAGTCATTATGGGGATGAGCAGTTCTTC.

This chain uses TRBV4-2 with TRBJ1-1, with D perhaps TRBD1 (6 bases). Germline CDR1 reads LGHNA; CDR2 reads YNFKEQ. The CDR3 runs 14 residues. The germline V and J ends were trimmed by 2 bases and 6 bases, with 13 bases remaining between them. This chain's CDR3 is CASSQSQTGPEAFF. The CDR3 bases are TGTGCCAGCAGCCAATCCCAAACAGGGCCTGAAGCTTTCTTT.

The J gene is TRBJ2-5, the V gene TRBV7-9, with D unclear. The CDR3 is made up of 11 amino acids. V shed 5 bases and J shed 3 bases, with 4 bases lying between them. CDR1 SEHNR and CDR2 FQNEAQ come from the germline V gene (reference sequence). The CDR3 DNA reads as TGTGCCAGCAGCCCTAAAGAGACCCAGTACTTC. This translates into CASSPKETQYF.

This clone has just a few counts. This rearrangement joins TRBV6-6 to TRBJ2-2; 11 bases match TRBD2. V shed 8 bases, J shed 6 bases, and the junction held 8 bases outside the gene matches. Germline V lookup: CDR1 MNHNY, CDR2 SVGAGI (reference sequence). The CDR3 sequence is 15 residues long. The CDR3 spells CASLPGLAGAGELFF. The CDR3 DNA reads TGTGCCAGCCTACCCGGACTAGCGGGCGCCGGGGAGCTGTTTTTT.

The J gene is TRBJ2-5, the V gene TRBV7-9; 7 bases are a match to TRBD1. In germline, CDR1 is SEHNR, CDR2 FQNEAQ (reference sequence). There are 15 residues in the CDR3. The V gene end was trimmed by 3 bases and the J gene end by 2 bases; junction bases not matched to a gene: 6. The CDR3 DNA sequence: TGTGCCAGCAGCTTGACCGGGACAGAGCAAGAGACCCAGTACTTC. This codes for CASSLTGTEQETQYF.

This chain uses TRBV29-1 with TRBJ1-1; perhaps TRBD1 as D (6 bases). V lost 7 bases and J lost 6, with 15 bases in between. The germline CDR1 and CDR2 sequences are SQVTM and ANQGSEA. The CDR3 contains 12 residues. The DNA of the CDR3 is TGCAGCGCCTCAAAGACAGGTTCTGAAGCTTTCTTT. It encodes CSASKTGSEAFF. Looking up the rest from reference TRBV29-1 and TRBJ1-1 gives the full variable domain: SAVISQKPSRDICQRGTSLTIQCQVDSQVTMMFWYRQQPGQSLTLIATANQGSEATYESGFVIDKFPISRPNLTFSTLTVSNMSPEDSSIYLCSASKTGSEAFFGQGTRLTVV.

The CDR3 region is CTSLGGENTEAFF. In DNA, the CDR3 is TGCACCAGCTTGGGGGGGGAGAATACTGAAGCTTTCTTT. The chain employs TRBV1 and TRBJ1-1. TRBV1 counts as a pseudogene. This CDR3 region has 13 residues.